This T cell receptor beta chain comes out of a study of post-analysis software for immune sequencing data. The germline V gene has CDR1 DFQATT and CDR2 SNEGSKA (reference sequence). CDR3 size: 13 residues. Unmatched junction bases numbered 5, after V lost 3 bases and J lost 6 bases. General study results and limits: Patients carried roughly five TRBV segments more frequently than controls did, and TRBV5-6, TRBV5-1 and TRBV20-1 were among them.

Libraries were made from TCR beta cDNA, and they carried unique molecular identifiers. One entry per CDR3 protein results from TCRdb running MiXCR on the PCR reads. The sample carries about 200,000 distinct CDR3 sequences, around 29% recorded once. This clonotype appeared many times. The antigen is not known. Material: blood. The source is a girl aged 2-17 years with multiple sclerosis. The V call is TRBV20-1, the J call TRBJ2-3; 8 bases map to TRBD2. CDR3 DNA sequence: TGCAGTGCTAGCGGGAGGGCCGTTGATACGCAGTATTTT. As protein: CSASGRAVDTQYF.